The next 21 T cell receptor beta chains were all read from a single sample in a study of shared clonotypes between healthy human individuals. Only CD45RO-negative cells positively selected for CCR7 counted as naive CD8 cells, so terminally differentiated effector memory CD45RA+ cells were excluded. Clones were sequenced by immunoSEQ multiplex PCR, and TCRdb holds only the in-frame ones, with some missing. This sample has more than 600,000 clones, with 92% found just once. Sequenced sample: naive CD8+ T cells sorted from blood. These TCRs come from a man aged 30 to 45 in good health.

The CDR3 bases are TGTGCCAGCAGCCCTTGGGGGACAGGGACTAGCGCCGACACCGGGGAGCTGTTTTTT. Translation: CASSPWGTGTSADTGELFF. This sequence joins TRBV7-2 and TRBJ2-2; TRBD2 might be the D (10 bases). The CDR3 spans 19 residues. Germline values: CDR1 SGHTA, CDR2 FQGNSA. V was pared by 5 bases and J by 3 bases, with 25 bases between.

The V and J genes are TRBV6-4 and TRBJ2-1, with TRBD2 identical over 8 bases. V was clipped by 3 bases and J by 6 bases; unmatched bases: 7. The germline V gene has CDR1 MRHNA and CDR2 SNTAGT. The length of the CDR3 is 15 residues. CDR3 bases: TGTGCCAGCAGTGAAAGCGGGAGTCCTGCCAATGAGCAGTTCTTC. Translation: CASSESGSPANEQFF.

The chain combines TRBV9 with TRBJ2-1; tentatively, D is TRBD1 or TRBD2 (6 bases each). V lost 0 bases, J lost 5 bases, and 12 bases lay in between. The CDR3 runs 15 residues. Germline V gene data show CDR1 as SGDLS and CDR2 as YYNGEE. The DNA for the CDR3 is TGTGCCAGCAGCGTAGGAGGAAGGGGGGACAATGAGCAGTTCTTC. It specifies CASSVGGRGDNEQFF.

Here the CDR3 reads CASSPTQGGGTEAFF. For the CDR3, the DNA is TGTGCCAGCAGCCCAACACAGGGGGGGGGCACTGAAGCTTTCTTT. The rearrangement uses TRBV5-5 and TRBJ1-1; 8 positions agree with TRBD1. CDR3 size: 15 residues. Germline V gives CDR1 SGHKS, CDR2 YYEKEE (reference sequence). The V and J ends lost 4 bases and 4 bases, in that order; junction bases with no gene match: 9.

The rearrangement links TRBV7-9 to TRBJ2-7; 11 nucleotides align to TRBD2. The CDR3 is 14 residues long. Trimming removed 6 bases from V and 3 bases from J; junction bases left unmatched: 4. CDR1 is SEHNR, CDR2 FQNEAQ, per germline (reference sequence). The CDR3 region is CASSLAGGHYEQYF. CDR3 in DNA: TGTGCCAGCAGTCTAGCGGGAGGCCACTACGAGCAGTACTTC.

The rearrangement joins TRBV6-5 to TRBJ2-7; D unresolved. Trimming pared 7 bases from V and 3 bases from J, leaving 16 bases between. The CDR3 loop spans 14 amino acids. Per germline, CDR1 MNHEY and CDR2 SVGAGI. The CDR3 bases are TGTGCCAGCACCCCCCACTTGGGAAACTACGAGCAGTACTTC. Translation: CASTPHLGNYEQYF.

The count of this clone is one. The chain combines TRBV7-2 with TRBJ2-1, with 9 nucleotides matching TRBD2. Germline CDR1 reads SGHTA; CDR2 reads FQGNSA. This CDR3 contains 17 residues. V gave up 1 base and J gave up 8 bases; unmatched junction bases: 12. The CDR3 bases are TGTGCCAGCAGCTTAGTCGGGGCGGCGGGAGGGCCACATGAGCAGTTCTTC. It encodes CASSLVGAAGGPHEQFF.

The genes are TRBV30 and TRBJ2-1; 8 bases match TRBD1. The V gene end was trimmed by 1 base and the J gene end by 9 bases; junction bases not matched to a gene: 8. The CDR3 length is 14 residues. Germline V lookup: CDR1 GTSNPN, CDR2 SVGIG (reference sequence). Here the CDR3 reads CAWSAGQGRSEQFF. The CDR3 DNA reads TGTGCCTGGAGTGCAGGACAGGGTCGGAGTGAGCAGTTCTTC.

This chain links TRBV27 with TRBJ2-3; TRBD2 matches 15 bases. The trim removed 4 bases at V and 6 bases at J, leaving 11 bases unmatched. Germline V gene lookup returns CDR1 MNHEY and CDR2 SMNVEV (reference sequence). This CDR3 has 18 amino acids. The chain's CDR3 is CASSSATGTSGRWDTQYF. As DNA, the CDR3 is TGTGCCAGCAGTTCGGCGACCGGGACTAGCGGGAGGTGGGATACGCAGTATTTT.

The gene calls are TRBV11-2 and TRBJ2-1, with 14 bases identical to TRBD2. CDR1 is SGHAT and CDR2 is FQNNGV in the germline V gene. CDR3 length: 18 amino acids. Unmatched junction bases numbered 13, after V lost 4 bases and J lost 8 bases. The CDR3 sequence: CASSSSLSTSGRDDEQFF. The CDR3 DNA reads as TGTGCCAGCAGCTCGAGCCTGTCGACTAGCGGGAGGGACGATGAGCAGTTCTTC.

This clone was seen a handful of times. Other DNA sequences of this sample code for an identical CDR3. The chain has TRBV5-6 and TRBJ2-7, with unresolved D. This CDR3 is built from 12 residues. Germline assignment: CDR1 SGHDT and CDR2 YYEEEE. V was trimmed by 0 bases and J by 1 base, leaving 2 bases between them. As DNA, the CDR3 is TGTGCCAGCAGCTTGGAGTCCTACGAGCAGTACTTC. Amino acids: CASSLESYEQYF.

The genes are TRBV7-8 and TRBJ2-2; TRBD2 matches at 7 bases. Germline CDR1 is SGHVS and CDR2 is FQNEAQ. With 1 base clipped from V and 1 base from J, the junction kept 3 bases outside the gene matches. The CDR3 has 16 amino acids. CDR3 bases: TGTGCCAGCAGCTTAGAAGAGCGGGAGAACACCGGGGAGCTGTTTTTT. Translated, it gives CASSLEERENTGELFF.

J is TRBJ2-7 and V is TRBV7-6; D unclear. Germline CDR1 and CDR2: SGHVS and FNYEAQ. The V end lost 5 bases, the J end lost 3 bases, and 11 bases lay between the germline ends. The CDR3 spans 13 residues. CDR3 amino acids: CASSSSADYEQYF. The DNA of the CDR3 is TGTGCCAGCAGCAGCAGCGCAGACTACGAGCAGTACTTC. Supplemented by reference TRBV7-6 and TRBJ2-7, the full variable domain reads GAGVSQSPRYKVTKRGQDVALRCDPISGHVSLYWYRQALGQGPEFLTYFNYEAQQDKSGLPNDRFSAERPEGSISTLTIQRTEQRDSAMYRCASSSSADYEQYFGPGTRLTVT.

This sequence joins TRBV19 and TRBJ1-1; D gene uncertain. Trimming cost V 1 base and J 3 bases, with 6 bases left between them. Germline lookup yields CDR1 LNHDA and CDR2 SQIVND (reference sequence). The CDR3 totals 13 residues. For the CDR3, the DNA is TGTGCCAGTAGTATAGGTGGTTACACTGAAGCTTTCTTT. This gives the protein CASSIGGYTEAFF. Full variable domain (remainder filled in from reference TRBV19 and TRBJ1-1): DGGITQSPKYLFRKEGQNVTLSCEQNLNHDAMYWYRQDPGQGLRLIYYSQIVNDFQKGDIAEGYSVSREKKESFPLTVTSAQKNPTAFYLCASSIGGYTEAFFGQGTRLTVV.

The sample holds one count of this clone. This chain joins TRBV6-5 and TRBJ1-2; D gene unclear. The CDR3 is 16 residues long. Germline V CDR1 and CDR2: MNHEY, SVGAGI. V lost 0 bases, J lost 6 bases, and 17 bases lay in between. The CDR3 reads CASSYSPGWAEDGYTF. The DNA for the CDR3 is TGTGCCAGCAGTTACTCCCCGGGCTGGGCAGAGGATGGCTACACCTTC.

This chain connects TRBV27 to TRBJ2-1, with unresolved D. Trimming took off 6 bases at V and 2 bases at J, with 11 bases between the two ends. This CDR3 has 14 residues. Germline assignment: CDR1 MNHEY and CDR2 SMNVEV (reference sequence). CDR3: CASRGSGTYNEQFF. The CDR3 region has the DNA TGTGCCAGCAGAGGGTCAGGCACCTACAATGAGCAGTTCTTC.

The V and J genes are TRBV7-2 and TRBJ2-7, with 7 bases lining up with TRBD2. The CDR3 loop spans 17 amino acids. Germline V lookup: CDR1 SGHTA, CDR2 FQGNSA. V lost 1 base, J lost 4 bases, and 13 bases stayed unmatched. The CDR3 is CASSLESLGGAVYEQYF. For the CDR3, the DNA is TGTGCCAGCAGCTTAGAAAGTTTGGGAGGGGCGGTTTACGAGCAGTACTTC. The full variable domain, in which reference TRBV7-2 and TRBJ2-7 provide the parts outside the CDR3, is GAGVSQSPSNKVTEKGKDVELRCDPISGHTALYWYRQSLGQGLEFLIYFQGNSAPDKSGLPSDRFSAERTGGSVSTLTIQRTQQEDSAVYLCASSLESLGGAVYEQYFGPGTRLTVT.

The J gene is TRBJ2-7, the V gene TRBV28; possibly TRBD1 or TRBD2 for D (5 bases each). This CDR3 comprises 13 residues. The V end was cut by 8 bases, the J end by 5 bases, with 16 bases between. Germline V gene sequence: CDR1 MDHEN, CDR2 SYDVKM. The CDR3 protein is CASGAPRGHEQYF. In nucleotides, the CDR3 is TGTGCCAGCGGTGCCCCACGGGGCCACGAGCAGTACTTC.

The chain employs TRBV15 and TRBJ2-1, with D maybe TRBD2 (6 bases). CDR3 length: 15 amino acids. The V end lost 6 bases, the J end lost 0 bases, and 12 bases lay between the germline ends. Germline-derived CDR1 and CDR2 are LNHNV and YYDKDF (reference sequence). CDR3 coding DNA: TGTGCCACCAGAGAAGAGGGAGGCTCCTACAATGAGCAGTTCTTC. Its protein product is CATREEGGSYNEQFF.

This sequence joins TRBV7-9 and TRBJ2-5; 8 positions match TRBD2. Germline CDR1 SEHNR, CDR2 FQNEAQ (reference sequence). This CDR3 has 16 amino acids. V lost 3 bases, J lost 4 bases, and 10 bases stayed unmatched. The CDR3 protein is CASSLVGLGPRETQYF. In DNA, the CDR3 is TGTGCCAGCAGCTTGGTGGGACTAGGCCCCCGAGAGACCCAGTACTTC.

The chain uses TRBV19 and TRBJ1-2; D gene unclear. Trimming shortened V by 3 bases and J by 5 bases, and 7 bases separated the two germline ends. In germline, CDR1 is LNHDA, CDR2 SQIVND (reference sequence). The CDR3 has 12 amino acids. CDR3 residues: CASSMVGYGYTF. The CDR3 DNA sequence: TGTGCCAGTAGTATGGTAGGATATGGCTACACCTTC.